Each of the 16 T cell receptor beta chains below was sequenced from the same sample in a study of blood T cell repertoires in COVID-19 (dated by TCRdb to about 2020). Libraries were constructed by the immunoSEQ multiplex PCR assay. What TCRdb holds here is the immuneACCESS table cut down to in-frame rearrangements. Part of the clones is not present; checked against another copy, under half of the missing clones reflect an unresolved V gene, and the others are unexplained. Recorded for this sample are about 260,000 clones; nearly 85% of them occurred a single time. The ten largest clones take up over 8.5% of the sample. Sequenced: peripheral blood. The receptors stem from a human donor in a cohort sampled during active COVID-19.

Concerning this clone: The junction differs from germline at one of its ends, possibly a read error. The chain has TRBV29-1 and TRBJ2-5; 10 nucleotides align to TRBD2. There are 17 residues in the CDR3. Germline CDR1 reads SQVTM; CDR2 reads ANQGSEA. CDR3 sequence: CSAEGSSGGGFGETQYF. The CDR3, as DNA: TGCAGCGCTGAAGGCTCTAGCGGGGGAGGTTTTGGAGAGACCCAGTACTTC.

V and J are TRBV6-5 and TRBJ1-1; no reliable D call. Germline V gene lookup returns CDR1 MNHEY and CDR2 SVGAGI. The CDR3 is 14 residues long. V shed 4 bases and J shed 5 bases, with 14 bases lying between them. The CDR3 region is CASSSQPGGTEAFF. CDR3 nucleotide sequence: TGTGCCAGCAGTTCACAGCCAGGCGGGACTGAAGCTTTCTTT.

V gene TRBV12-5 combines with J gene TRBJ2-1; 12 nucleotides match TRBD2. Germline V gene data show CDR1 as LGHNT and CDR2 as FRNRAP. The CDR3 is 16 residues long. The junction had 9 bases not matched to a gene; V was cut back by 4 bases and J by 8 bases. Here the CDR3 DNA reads TGTGCTAGTGGTTCGGGTTCTAGCGGGAGGGCAGATGAGCAGTTCTTC. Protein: CASGSGSSGRADEQFF.

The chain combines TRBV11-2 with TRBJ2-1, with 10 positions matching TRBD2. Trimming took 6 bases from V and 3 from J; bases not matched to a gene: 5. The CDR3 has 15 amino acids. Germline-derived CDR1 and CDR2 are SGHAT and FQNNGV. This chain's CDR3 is CASRETSGLYNEQFF. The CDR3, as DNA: TGTGCCAGCAGGGAGACTAGCGGGCTCTACAATGAGCAGTTCTTC.

The CDR3 DNA reads TGCGCCAGCAGTGAGAGCGACGGGAAGAGATCACCCCTCCACTTT. Its translation is CASSESDGKRSPLHF. The genes are TRBV10-2 and TRBJ1-6; the D is unclear. This CDR3 region has 15 residues. Germline CDR1 WSHSY, CDR2 SAAADI. Trimming removed 2 bases from V and 10 bases from J, with 15 bases in between.

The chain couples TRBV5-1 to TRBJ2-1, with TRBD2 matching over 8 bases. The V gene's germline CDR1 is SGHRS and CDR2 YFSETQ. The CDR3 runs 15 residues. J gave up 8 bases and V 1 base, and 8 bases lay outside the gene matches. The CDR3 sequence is CASSLSATTSDEQFF. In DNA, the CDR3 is TGCGCCAGCAGCTTGTCAGCCACGACTAGCGATGAGCAGTTCTTC.

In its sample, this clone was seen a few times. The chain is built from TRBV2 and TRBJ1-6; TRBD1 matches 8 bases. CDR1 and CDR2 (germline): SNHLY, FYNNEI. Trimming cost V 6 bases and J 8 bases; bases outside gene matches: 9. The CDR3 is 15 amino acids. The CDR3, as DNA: TGTGCCAGCAGAGCCCGACAGGGGAGCGATTCACCCCTCCACTTT. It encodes CASRARQGSDSPLHF.

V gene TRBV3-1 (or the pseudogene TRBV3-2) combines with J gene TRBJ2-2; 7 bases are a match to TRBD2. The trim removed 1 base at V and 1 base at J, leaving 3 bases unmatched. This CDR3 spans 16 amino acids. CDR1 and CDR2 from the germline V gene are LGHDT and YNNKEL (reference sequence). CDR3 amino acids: CASSQAGGRNTGELFF. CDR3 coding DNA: TGTGCCAGCAGCCAAGCGGGGGGACGGAACACCGGGGAGCTGTTTTTT.

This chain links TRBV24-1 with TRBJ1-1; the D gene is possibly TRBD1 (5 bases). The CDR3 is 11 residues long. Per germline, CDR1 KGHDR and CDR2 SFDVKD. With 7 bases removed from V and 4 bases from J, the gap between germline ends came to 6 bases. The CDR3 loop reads CATRGGTEAFF. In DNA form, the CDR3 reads TGTGCCACCAGGGGGGGCACTGAAGCTTTCTTT.

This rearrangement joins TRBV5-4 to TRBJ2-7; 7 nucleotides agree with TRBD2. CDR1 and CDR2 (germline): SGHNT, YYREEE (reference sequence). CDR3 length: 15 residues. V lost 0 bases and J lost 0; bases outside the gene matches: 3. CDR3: CASSLAGGNSYEQYF. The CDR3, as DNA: TGTGCCAGCAGCTTGGCCGGGGGGAACTCCTACGAGCAGTACTTC.

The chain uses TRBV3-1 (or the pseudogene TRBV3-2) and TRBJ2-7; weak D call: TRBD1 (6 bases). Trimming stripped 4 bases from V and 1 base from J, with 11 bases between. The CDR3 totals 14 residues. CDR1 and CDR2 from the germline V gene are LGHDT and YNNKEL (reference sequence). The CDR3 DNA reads TGTGCCAGCAGCCGCTCTACAGGGTCCTACGAGCAGTACTTC. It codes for CASSRSTGSYEQYF.

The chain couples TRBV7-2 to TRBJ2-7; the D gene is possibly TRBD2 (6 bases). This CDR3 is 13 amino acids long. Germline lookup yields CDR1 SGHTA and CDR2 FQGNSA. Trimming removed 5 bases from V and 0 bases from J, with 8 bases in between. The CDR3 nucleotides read TGTGCCAGCAGCCCTAGCGCCTCCTACGAGCAGTACTTC. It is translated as CASSPSASYEQYF.

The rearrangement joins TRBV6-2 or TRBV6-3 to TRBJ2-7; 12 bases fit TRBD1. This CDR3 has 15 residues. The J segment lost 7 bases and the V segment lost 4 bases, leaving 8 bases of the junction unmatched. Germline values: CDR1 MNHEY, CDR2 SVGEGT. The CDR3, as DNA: TGTGCCAGCAGTTTACCGGGACAGGGGGCGTTTGAGCAGTACTTC. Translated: CASSLPGQGAFEQYF.

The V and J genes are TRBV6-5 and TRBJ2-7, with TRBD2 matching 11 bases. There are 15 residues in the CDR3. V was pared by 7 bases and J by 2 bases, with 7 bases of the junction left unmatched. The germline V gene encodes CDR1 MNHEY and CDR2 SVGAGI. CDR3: CASTPGTSGPYEQYF. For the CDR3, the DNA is TGTGCCAGCACCCCCGGGACTAGCGGCCCCTACGAGCAGTACTTC.

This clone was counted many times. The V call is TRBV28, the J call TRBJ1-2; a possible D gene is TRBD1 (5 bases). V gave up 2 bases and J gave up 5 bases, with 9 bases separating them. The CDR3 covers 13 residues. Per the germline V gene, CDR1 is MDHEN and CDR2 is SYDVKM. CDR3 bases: TGTGCCAGCAGTTTAGGCAGGGATTATGGCTACACCTTC. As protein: CASSLGRDYGYTF.

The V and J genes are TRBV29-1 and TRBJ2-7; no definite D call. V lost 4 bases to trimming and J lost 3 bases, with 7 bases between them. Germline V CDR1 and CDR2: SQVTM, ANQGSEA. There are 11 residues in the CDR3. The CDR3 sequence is CSVATIYEQYF. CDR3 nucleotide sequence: TGCAGCGTTGCCACTATCTACGAGCAGTACTTC.